What follows are 8 T cell receptor beta chains derived from one specimen sequenced in a study of T cell responses to AZD1222 COVID-19 vaccine. Clones were read by immunoSEQ multiplex PCR, and TCRdb kept only the in-frame ones, dropping some. The sample lists roughly 120,000 clones, about nine tenths occurring once. Sequencing used peripheral blood, obtained on day 0 of AZD1222 vaccination. The receptors were sampled from an adult in good health.

The chain couples TRBV5-4 to TRBJ1-4; D not resolved. This CDR3 comprises 14 residues. With 0 bases removed from V and 0 bases from J, the gap between germline ends came to 3 bases. Germline values: CDR1 SGHNT, CDR2 YYREEE (reference sequence). CDR3 residues: CASSLDATNEKLFF. CDR3 sequence (DNA): TGTGCCAGCAGCTTGGATGCAACTAATGAAAAACTGTTTTTT.

The CDR3 DNA reads as TGTGCCAGCAGTTTTAACACTGAAGCTTTCTTT. It encodes CASSFNTEAFF. The chain links TRBV28 to TRBJ1-1; unclear D gene. The CDR3 spans 11 residues. Germline V gene lookup returns CDR1 MDHEN and CDR2 SYDVKM. V gave up 3 bases and J gave up 2 bases, with 1 base separating them.

V usage is TRBV27 and J usage is TRBJ2-3, with TRBD2 matching over 8 bases. V trimming: 1 base; J trimming: 4 bases; junction bases outside the gene matches: 7. Germline CDR1 is MNHEY and CDR2 is SMNVEV (reference sequence). This CDR3 comprises 16 residues. For the CDR3, the DNA is TGTGCCAGCAGTTTATATGGCGGGGGGCCTTCAGATACGCAGTATTTT. Residues: CASSLYGGGPSDTQYF.

This chain connects TRBV9 to TRBJ2-5, with TRBD1 matching 7 bases. The CDR3 runs to 14 residues. The germline gives CDR1 SGDLS, CDR2 YYNGEE. Trimming cost V 0 bases and J 9 bases; bases outside gene matches: 8. The CDR3 spells CASSVGTAQGAQYF. CDR3 bases: TGTGCCAGCAGCGTAGGGACTGCTCAGGGGGCCCAGTACTTC.

This chain connects TRBV28 to TRBJ1-5; perhaps TRBD1 as D (6 bases). The length of the CDR3 is 15 residues. CDR1 is MDHEN, CDR2 SYDVKM, per germline. Trimming cost V 5 bases and J 6 bases, with 17 bases left between them. The CDR3 nucleotides read TGTGCCAGCAGTCTCCGGGGGGGGGCGCGTCAGCCCCAGCATTTT. Translated: CASSLRGGARQPQHF.

This clone was observed a single time. V usage is TRBV13 and J usage is TRBJ2-7; possible D gene TRBD1, 6 bases. Germline-derived CDR1 and CDR2 are PRHDT and FYEKMQ (reference sequence). The CDR3 is 15 residues long. V gave up 5 bases and J gave up 0 bases, with 14 bases separating them. The CDR3 loop reads CASSLTGYSSYEQYF. DNA of the CDR3: TGTGCCAGCAGCCTTACAGGGTACAGCTCCTACGAGCAGTACTTC.

V usage is TRBV7-9 and J usage is TRBJ1-6, with D perhaps matching TRBD1 (6 bases). There are 14 residues in the CDR3. The germline gives CDR1 SEHNR, CDR2 FQNEAQ (reference sequence). The ends were cut back, 9 bases at V and 5 bases at J, with 14 bases in the middle. Written as DNA, the CDR3 is TGTGCCAGTTCCGGACAGACCGATAATTCACCCCTCCACTTT. Translating it yields CASSGQTDNSPLHF.

The rearrangement uses TRBV3-1 (or the pseudogene TRBV3-2) and TRBJ1-3; 7 positions match TRBD1. Germline CDR1 reads LGHDT; CDR2 reads YNNKEL (reference sequence). There are 13 residues in the CDR3. The V gene end was trimmed by 6 bases and the J gene end by 7 bases; junction bases not matched to a gene: 6. The CDR3 DNA sequence: TGTGCCAGCAGACAGGGGTCGGGCAACACCATATATTTT. Protein sequence: CASRQGSGNTIYF.